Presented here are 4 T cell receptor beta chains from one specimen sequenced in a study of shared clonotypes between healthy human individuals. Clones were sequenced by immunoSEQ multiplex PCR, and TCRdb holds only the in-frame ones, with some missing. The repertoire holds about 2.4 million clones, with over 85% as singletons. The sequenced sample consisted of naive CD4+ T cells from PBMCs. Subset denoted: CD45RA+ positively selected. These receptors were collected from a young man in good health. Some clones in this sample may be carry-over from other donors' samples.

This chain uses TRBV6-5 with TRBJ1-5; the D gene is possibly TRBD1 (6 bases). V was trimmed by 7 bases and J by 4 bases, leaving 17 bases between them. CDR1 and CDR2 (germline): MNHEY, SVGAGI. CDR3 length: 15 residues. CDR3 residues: CASKIRGESNQPQHF. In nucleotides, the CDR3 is TGTGCCAGCAAAATAAGGGGGGAGTCGAATCAGCCCCAGCATTTT.

The CDR3 bases are TGTGCCAGCAGCTCCTGGGACACCATGAACACTGAAGCTTTCTTT. It is translated as CASSSWDTMNTEAFF. This chain uses TRBV9 with TRBJ1-1; D is perhaps TRBD1 (6 bases). Germline V gives CDR1 SGDLS, CDR2 YYNGEE. Trimming left V 4 bases short and J 0 bases short, with 13 bases between. The length of the CDR3 is 15 residues.

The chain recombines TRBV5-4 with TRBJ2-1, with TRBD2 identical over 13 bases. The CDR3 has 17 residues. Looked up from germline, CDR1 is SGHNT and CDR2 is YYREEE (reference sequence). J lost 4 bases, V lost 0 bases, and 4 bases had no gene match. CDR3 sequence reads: CASSLEGLAGVYNEQFF. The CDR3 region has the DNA TGTGCCAGCAGCTTGGAAGGACTAGCGGGAGTATACAATGAGCAGTTCTTC.

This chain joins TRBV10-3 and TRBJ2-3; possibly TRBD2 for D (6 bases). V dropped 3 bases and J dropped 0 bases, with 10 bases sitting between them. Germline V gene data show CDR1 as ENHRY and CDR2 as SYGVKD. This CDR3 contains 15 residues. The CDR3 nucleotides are TGTGCCATCAGTGACCTAGCGACTAGCACAGATACGCAGTATTTT. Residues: CAISDLATSTDTQYF.